This entry concerns a single T cell receptor beta chain. Its antigen is still unknown. The sample belongs to a study of shared clonotypes between healthy human individuals. Regarding the study as a whole: Generally, naive subsets came out with larger estimated richness than memory subsets.

Germline CDR1 reads SQVTM; CDR2 reads ANQGSEA. The V end lost 7 bases, the J end lost 3 bases, and 16 bases lay between the germline ends. The CDR3 contains 14 residues. Assay: immunoSEQ multiplex PCR; the TCRdb copy retains only in-frame clones and omits some. This table has about 2.3 million clones, roughly 92% appearing once. This clonotype was sampled from a man aged 18 to 29 in good health. Some clones in this sample may be carry-over from other donors' samples. Sample: naive CD4+ T cells from PBMCs. Subset indicated: CD45RA+ positively selected. This sequence joins TRBV29-1 and TRBJ1-5; weak D call: TRBD1 (6 bases). CDR3 protein: CSARLTGTNQPQHF. In DNA, the CDR3 is TGCAGCGCAAGGTTAACAGGGACCAATCAGCCCCAGCATTTT. The variable domain in full, completed from reference TRBV29-1 and TRBJ1-5, reads SAVISQKPSRDICQRGTSLTIQCQVDSQVTMMFWYRQQPGQSLTLIATANQGSEATYESGFVIDKFPISRPNLTFSTLTVSNMSPEDSSIYLCSARLTGTNQPQHFGDGTRLSIL.